The T cell receptor beta chain described here comes from a study of technical replicates of blood from a handful of donors. Per germline, CDR1 MNHEY and CDR2 SVGAGI. The CDR3 contains 16 residues. The junction had 10 bases not matched to a gene; V was cut back by 2 bases and J by 7 bases. The protocol was immunoSEQ multiplex PCR, while the TCRdb copy is restricted to in-frame clones and leaves out a portion. This table holds about 83,000 clones, approximately 94% found once. This clone was seen a single time. This clonotype was obtained from a human donor in good health. This rearrangement joins TRBV6-5 to TRBJ2-7; TRBD2 matches 11 bases. Specimen: T cells isolated from PBMCs. The CDR3 coding sequence is TGTGCCAGCAGTTACAGCCTAGCGGGGGGATATACGGAGCAGTACTTC. Encoded protein: CASSYSLAGGYTEQYF.